Below are 3 T cell receptor beta chains sequenced from a single sample in a study of T cells in Graves' hyperthyroidism and ophthalmopathy. It was RNA transcripts that yielded the amplified TCR beta CDR3 regions. HTBI primers drove first-round RT-PCR of the TCR CDR3. TCRdb reprocessed the multiplex PCR reads with MiXCR, giving one entry per CDR3 protein. The repertoire holds some 570,000 distinct CDR3 sequences, approximately 15% seen once, with around 7% in the top ten. Sequencing input: blood. The receptors derive from a woman aged 18-29 years with Graves' ophthalmopathy.

The sample holds many counts of this clonotype. The CDR3 DNA is TGTGCCAGCAACATTGGAGGGGAGGGTGAGCAGTACTTC. Amino acids: CASNIGGEGEQYF. The chain is built from TRBV7-2 and TRBJ2-7; 7 bases align to TRBD2. V was clipped by 7 bases and J by 7 bases; unmatched bases: 10. The CDR3 totals 13 residues. The germline gives CDR1 SGHTA, CDR2 FQGNSA.

The rearrangement joins TRBV19 to TRBJ1-2; 7 bases fit TRBD1. The CDR3 extends over 14 amino acids. V was clipped by 6 bases and J by 3 bases; unmatched bases: 7. The germline V gene has CDR1 LNHDA and CDR2 SQIVND (reference sequence). The CDR3 DNA reads as TGTGCCAGTAGCCCGGACAGGACGGACTATGGCTACACCTTC. This gives the protein CASSPDRTDYGYTF.

This clonotype was seen more than once but under ten times. The DNA for the CDR3 is TGTGCCAGCAGAGACAGGGACCGCTCTGGAAACACCATATATTTT. It codes for CASRDRDRSGNTIYF. This rearrangement joins TRBV28 to TRBJ1-3, with 7 positions matching TRBD1. Looked up from germline, CDR1 is MDHEN and CDR2 is SYDVKM. The CDR3 is 15 amino acids. V trimming: 6 bases; J trimming: 0 bases; junction bases outside the gene matches: 5.